This T cell receptor (beta chain) was sequenced in a study of radiation and T cells in renal cell carcinoma. Study-level results: Pretreatment tumor biopsies were lacking, so baseline clonotypes are unknown.

Using immunoSEQ multiplex PCR, the repertoire was profiled, and TCRdb retains in-frame clones only, with some absent. Altogether about 83,000 clones are present, around four fifths being singletons, with the ten largest covering about 2.4%. This CDR3 contains 16 residues. Per the germline V gene, CDR1 is SGHTA and CDR2 is FQGNSA. The ends lost 5 bases at V and 8 bases at J; junction bases unmatched: 15. Of note for this clone: The antigen remains unidentified.

Time point in this sample: blood 4 weeks post-SBRT, at nephrectomy. Treatment specified: 15 Gy SBRT to primary tumor, nephrectomy 4 weeks later. Nephrectomy followed 15 Gy stereotactic body radiation by 4 weeks. The tumor was a clear cell renal cell carcinoma. This chain links TRBV7-2 with TRBJ2-1; 7 bases align to TRBD2. The sequence derives from a woman between 55 and 75 years old with renal cell carcinoma. The sample was blood, taken from a patient whose treatment included radiotherapy and nephrectomy. The DNA of the CDR3 is TGTGCCAGCAGCGTACGACTAGCCTATCGAGAGGATGAGCAGTTCTTC. It codes for CASSVRLAYREDEQFF.